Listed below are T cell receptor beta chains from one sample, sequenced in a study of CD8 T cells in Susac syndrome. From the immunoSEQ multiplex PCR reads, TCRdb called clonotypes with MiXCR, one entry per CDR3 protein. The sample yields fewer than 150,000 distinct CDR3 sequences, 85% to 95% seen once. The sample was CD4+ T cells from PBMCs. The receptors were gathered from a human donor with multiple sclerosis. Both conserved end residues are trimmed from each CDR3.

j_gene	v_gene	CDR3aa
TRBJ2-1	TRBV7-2	ASSQSGTGYNEQF
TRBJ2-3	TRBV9	ASSVLAGSTDTQY
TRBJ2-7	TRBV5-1	ASSLSGGASYEQY
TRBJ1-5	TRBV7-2	ASSSTGDGNQPQH
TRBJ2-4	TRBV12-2	ASRLVEEGGVTKNIQY
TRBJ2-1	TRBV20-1	SARDFYRDPINEQF
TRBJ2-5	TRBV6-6	ASSYSSTPGQETQY
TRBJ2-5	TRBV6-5	ASSRMSGTQETQY
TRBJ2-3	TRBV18	ASSKGQTLSHTDTQY
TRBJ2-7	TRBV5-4	ASSYVGPMGEQY
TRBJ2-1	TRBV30	AWGASNEQF
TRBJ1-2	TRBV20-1	SAKPVLYYGYT
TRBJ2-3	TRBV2	ASSDFGGGRDTQY
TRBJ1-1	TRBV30	AWNELQPEAF
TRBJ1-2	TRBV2	ASTVANYGYT
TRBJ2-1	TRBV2	ASSVGTSRYNEQF
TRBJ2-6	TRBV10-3	AISESYRSGANVLT
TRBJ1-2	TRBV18	ASSPRQTGQSLYGYT
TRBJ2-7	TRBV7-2	ASSTGGKGNYEQY
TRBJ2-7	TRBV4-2	ASSQVGDSVYEQY